The sequence of this T cell receptor (beta chain) was determined in a study of OX40 agonist ivuxolimab in advanced cancers. For the study at large: From 23 to 79 years was the age range, with a mean of about 54 years, and around 80% were male. Study conclusions and caveats: Among some nonresponders, normalized T-cell clonal expansion was also low.

Produced via immunoSEQ multiplex PCR; TCRdb's table is partial and in-frame only. There are about 85,000 clones in the sample; about 81% occur only once, and 5.5% to 8.5% lies in the top ten. With regard to this clone: What it binds is not known.

Unmatched junction bases numbered 10, after V lost 6 bases and J lost 4 bases. CDR3 length: 15 amino acids. The germline gives CDR1 LNHNV, CDR2 YYDKDF (reference sequence). The clonotype was recovered from an adult with an advanced solid tumor such as melanoma, head and neck, liver or kidney cancer. Source: CD4+ or CD8+ T cells sorted from blood, taken in a trial of the OX40 agonist ivuxolimab. The V call is TRBV15, the J call TRBJ2-3, with TRBD2 matching over 7 bases. CDR3 nucleotides: TGTGCCACCAGTAGGTGGGGGGGAGGATCAGATACGCAGTATTTT. It codes for CATSRWGGGSDTQYF.